This TCR beta chain derives from a study of PD-L1 blockade in urothelial cancer. Study-level information: Blood samples had a median of approximately 150,000 T cells.

CDR1 and CDR2 (germline): SNHLY, FYNNEI. The CDR3 spans 15 residues. The ends were cut back, 4 bases at V and 9 bases at J, with 19 bases in the middle. A remark on this clone: Its specificity is unknown.

Data came from immunoSEQ multiplex PCR; TCRdb stores just in-frame clones and leaves some out. Of 71,000 or so clones listed, around 90% were seen once; the top ten hold less than 3.5%. Study-wide points: Clonality of blood TCR below the median before treatment predicted better survival.

This chain uses TRBV2 with TRBJ1-5; D is possibly TRBD1 (6 bases). Sequences were derived from PBMCs, sampled around atezolizumab (anti-PD-L1) treatment. This TCR derives from a man in his sixties with urothelial cancer. CDR3 protein: CASSGGTSEGWPQHF. The CDR3 coding sequence is TGTGCCAGCAGTGGAGGGACATCAGAGGGCTGGCCCCAGCATTTT.